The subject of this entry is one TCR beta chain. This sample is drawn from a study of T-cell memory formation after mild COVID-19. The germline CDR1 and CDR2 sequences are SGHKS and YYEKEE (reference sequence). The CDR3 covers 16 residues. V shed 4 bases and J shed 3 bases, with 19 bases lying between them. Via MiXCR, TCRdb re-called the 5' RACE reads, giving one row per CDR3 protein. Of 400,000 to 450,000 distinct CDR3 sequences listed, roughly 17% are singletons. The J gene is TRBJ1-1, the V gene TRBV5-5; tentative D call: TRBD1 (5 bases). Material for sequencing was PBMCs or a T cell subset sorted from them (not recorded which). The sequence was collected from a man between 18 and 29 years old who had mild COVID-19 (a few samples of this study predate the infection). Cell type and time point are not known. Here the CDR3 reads CASSRPGRELDTEAFF. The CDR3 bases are TGTGCCAGCAGCCGGCCCGGCAGGGAGTTGGACACTGAAGCTTTCTTT. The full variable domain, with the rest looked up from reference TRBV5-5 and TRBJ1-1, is DAGVTQSPTHLIKTRGQQVTLRCSPISGHKSVSWYQQVLGQGPQFIFQYYEKEERGRGNFPDRFSARQFPNYSSELNVNALLLGDSALYLCASSRPGRELDTEAFFGQGTRLTVV.